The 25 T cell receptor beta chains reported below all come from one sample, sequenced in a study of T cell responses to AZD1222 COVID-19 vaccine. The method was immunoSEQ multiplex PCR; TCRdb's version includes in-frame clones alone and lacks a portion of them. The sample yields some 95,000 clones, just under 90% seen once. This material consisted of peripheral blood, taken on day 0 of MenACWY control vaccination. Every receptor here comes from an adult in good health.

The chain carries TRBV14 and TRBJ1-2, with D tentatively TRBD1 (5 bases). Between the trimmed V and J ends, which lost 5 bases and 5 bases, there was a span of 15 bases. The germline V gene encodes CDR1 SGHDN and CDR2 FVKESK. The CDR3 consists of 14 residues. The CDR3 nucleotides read TGTGCCAGCAGCAAGGGACCGGGCGAGTATGGCTACACCTTC. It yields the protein CASSKGPGEYGYTF.

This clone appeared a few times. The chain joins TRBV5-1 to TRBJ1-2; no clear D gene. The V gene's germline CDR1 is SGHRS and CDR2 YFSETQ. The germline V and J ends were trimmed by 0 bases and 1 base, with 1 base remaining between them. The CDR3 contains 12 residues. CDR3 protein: CASSLDNYGYTF. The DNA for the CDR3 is TGCGCCAGCAGCTTGGATAACTATGGCTACACCTTC.

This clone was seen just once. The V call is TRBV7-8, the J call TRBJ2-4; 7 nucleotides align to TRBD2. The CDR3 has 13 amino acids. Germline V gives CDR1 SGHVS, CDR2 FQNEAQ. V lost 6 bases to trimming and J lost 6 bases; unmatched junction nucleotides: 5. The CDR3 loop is CASSREGRNIQYF. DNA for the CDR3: TGTGCCAGCAGTAGGGAGGGGCGAAACATTCAGTACTTC.

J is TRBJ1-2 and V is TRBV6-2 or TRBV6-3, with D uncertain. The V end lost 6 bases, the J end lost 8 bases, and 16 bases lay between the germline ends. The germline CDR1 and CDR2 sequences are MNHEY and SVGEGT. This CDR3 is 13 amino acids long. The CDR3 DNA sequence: TGTGCCAGCAGCAAAACGTTCCGGGAAGGCTACACCTTC. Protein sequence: CASSKTFREGYTF.

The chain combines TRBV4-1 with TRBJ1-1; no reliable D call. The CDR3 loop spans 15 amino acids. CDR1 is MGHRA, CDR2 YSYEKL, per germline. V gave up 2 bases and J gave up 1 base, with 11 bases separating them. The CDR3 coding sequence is TGCGCCAGCAGCCAAAGGGCACATCAGAACACTGAAGCTTTCTTT. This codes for CASSQRAHQNTEAFF.

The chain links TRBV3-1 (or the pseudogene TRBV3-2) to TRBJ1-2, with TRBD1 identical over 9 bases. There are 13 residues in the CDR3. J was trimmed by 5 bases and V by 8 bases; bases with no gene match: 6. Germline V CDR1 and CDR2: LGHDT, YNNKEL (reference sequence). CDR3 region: CASDQDRGYGYTF. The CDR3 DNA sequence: TGTGCCAGCGACCAGGACAGGGGATATGGCTACACCTTC.

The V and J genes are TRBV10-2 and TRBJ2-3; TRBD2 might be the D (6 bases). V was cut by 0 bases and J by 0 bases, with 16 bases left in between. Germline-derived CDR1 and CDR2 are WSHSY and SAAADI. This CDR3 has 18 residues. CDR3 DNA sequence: TGCGCCAGCAGTGAGTCGAATTGGTCGGGACTCAGCACAGATACGCAGTATTTT. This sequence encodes CASSESNWSGLSTDTQYF.

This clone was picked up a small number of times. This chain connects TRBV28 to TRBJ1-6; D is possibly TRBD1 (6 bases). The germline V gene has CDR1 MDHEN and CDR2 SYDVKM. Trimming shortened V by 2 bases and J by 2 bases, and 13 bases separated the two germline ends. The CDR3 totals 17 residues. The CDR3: CASSLGGGGPYNSPLHF. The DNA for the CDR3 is TGTGCCAGCAGTTTAGGTGGAGGGGGGCCCTATAATTCACCCCTCCACTTT.

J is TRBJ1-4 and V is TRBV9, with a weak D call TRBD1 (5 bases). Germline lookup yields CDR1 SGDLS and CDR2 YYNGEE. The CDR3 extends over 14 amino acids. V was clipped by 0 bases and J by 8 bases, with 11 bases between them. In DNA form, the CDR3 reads TGTGCCAGCAGCGTAGAGGGGACGACGGAAAAACTGTTTTTT. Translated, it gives CASSVEGTTEKLFF.

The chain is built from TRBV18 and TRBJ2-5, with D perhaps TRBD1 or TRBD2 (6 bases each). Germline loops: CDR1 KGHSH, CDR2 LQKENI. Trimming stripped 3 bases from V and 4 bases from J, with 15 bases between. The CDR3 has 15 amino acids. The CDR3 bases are TGTGCCAGCTCACCCCGGGGGCTCGGGATAGAGACCCAGTACTTC. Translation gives CASSPRGLGIETQYF.

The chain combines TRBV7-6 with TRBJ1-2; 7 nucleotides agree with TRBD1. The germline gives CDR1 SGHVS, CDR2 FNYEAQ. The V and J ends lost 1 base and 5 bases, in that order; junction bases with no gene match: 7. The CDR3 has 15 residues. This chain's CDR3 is CASSLELEGAYGYTF. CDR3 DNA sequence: TGTGCCAGCAGCTTAGAATTAGAGGGGGCATATGGCTACACCTTC.

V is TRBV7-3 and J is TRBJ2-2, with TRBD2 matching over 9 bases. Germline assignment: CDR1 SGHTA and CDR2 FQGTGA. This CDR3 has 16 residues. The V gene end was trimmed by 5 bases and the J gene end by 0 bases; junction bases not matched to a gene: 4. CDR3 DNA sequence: TGTGCCAGCAGCACTATAGCGGGGGCGAACACCGGGGAGCTGTTTTTT. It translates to CASSTIAGANTGELFF.

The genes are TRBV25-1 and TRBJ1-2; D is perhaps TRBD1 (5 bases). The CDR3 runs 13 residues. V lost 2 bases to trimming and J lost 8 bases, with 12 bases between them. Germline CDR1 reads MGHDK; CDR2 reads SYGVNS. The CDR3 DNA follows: TGTGCCAGCAGTGAAGGGGACTGGCGGGGCTACACCTTC. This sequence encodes CASSEGDWRGYTF.

Here the CDR3 DNA reads TGTGCCAGCAGCTTGCGGGGCGAATCACGGGGTGAAAAACTGTTTTTT. Translation gives CASSLRGESRGEKLFF. V usage is TRBV5-4 and J usage is TRBJ1-4; possible D gene TRBD1, 5 bases. In germline, CDR1 is SGHNT, CDR2 YYREEE (reference sequence). This CDR3 region has 16 residues. Trimming took off 1 base at V and 7 bases at J, with 17 bases between the two ends.

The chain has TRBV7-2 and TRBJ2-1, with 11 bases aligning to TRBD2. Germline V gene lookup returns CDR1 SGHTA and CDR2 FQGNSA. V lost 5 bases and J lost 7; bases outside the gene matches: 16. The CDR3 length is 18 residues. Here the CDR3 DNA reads TGTGCCAGCAGCGCCACAGGGATAGCGGGGGGGCAATCAAATGAGCAGTTCTTC. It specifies CASSATGIAGGQSNEQFF.

The CDR3, as DNA: TGTGCCAGCAGCCTGGGACAGGGGGCTGACATTAGCAATCAGCCCCAGCATTTT. The encoded protein is CASSLGQGADISNQPQHF. The V gene is TRBV7-2, the J gene TRBJ1-5; 12 bases match TRBD1. Losses at the gene ends were 5 bases for V and 0 bases for J; bases not matched to a gene: 8. The CDR3 totals 18 residues. From germline, CDR1 is SGHTA and CDR2 FQGNSA.

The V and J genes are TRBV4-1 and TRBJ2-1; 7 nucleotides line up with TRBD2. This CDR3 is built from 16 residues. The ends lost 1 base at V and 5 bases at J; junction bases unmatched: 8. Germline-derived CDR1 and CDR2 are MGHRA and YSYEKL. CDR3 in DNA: TGCGCCAGCAGCCAAGGGGGAGCGGGGATCAACAATGAGCAGTTCTTC. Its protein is CASSQGGAGINNEQFF.

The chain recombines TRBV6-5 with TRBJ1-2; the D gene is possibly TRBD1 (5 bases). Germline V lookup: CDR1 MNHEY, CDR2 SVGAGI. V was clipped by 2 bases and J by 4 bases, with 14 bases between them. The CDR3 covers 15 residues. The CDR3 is CASSYIGGSGYGYTF. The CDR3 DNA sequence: TGTGCCAGCAGTTACATTGGGGGGTCGGGCTATGGCTACACCTTC.

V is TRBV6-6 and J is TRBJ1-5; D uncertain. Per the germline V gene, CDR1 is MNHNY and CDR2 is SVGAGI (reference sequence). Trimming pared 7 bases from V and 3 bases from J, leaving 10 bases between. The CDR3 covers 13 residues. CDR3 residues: CASTADVNQPQHF. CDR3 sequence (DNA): TGTGCCAGCACCGCGGACGTCAATCAGCCCCAGCATTTT.

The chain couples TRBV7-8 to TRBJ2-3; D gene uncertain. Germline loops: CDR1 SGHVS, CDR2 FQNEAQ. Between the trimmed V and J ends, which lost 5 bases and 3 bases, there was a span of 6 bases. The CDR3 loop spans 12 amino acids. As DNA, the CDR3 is TGTGCCAGCAGCCGTATAACAGATACGCAGTATTTT. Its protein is CASSRITDTQYF.

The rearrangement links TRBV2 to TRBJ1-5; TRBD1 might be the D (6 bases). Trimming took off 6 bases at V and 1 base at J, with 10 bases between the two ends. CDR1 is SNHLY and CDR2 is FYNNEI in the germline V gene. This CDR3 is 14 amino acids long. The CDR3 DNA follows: TGTGCCAGCAGAAACAGGGCGAGCAATCAGCCCCAGCATTTT. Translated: CASRNRASNQPQHF.

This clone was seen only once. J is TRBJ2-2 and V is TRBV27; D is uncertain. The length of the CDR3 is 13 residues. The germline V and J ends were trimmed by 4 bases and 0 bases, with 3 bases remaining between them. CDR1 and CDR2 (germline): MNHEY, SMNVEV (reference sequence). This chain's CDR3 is CASSSTNTGELFF. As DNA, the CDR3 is TGTGCCAGCAGTTCGACGAACACCGGGGAGCTGTTTTTT.

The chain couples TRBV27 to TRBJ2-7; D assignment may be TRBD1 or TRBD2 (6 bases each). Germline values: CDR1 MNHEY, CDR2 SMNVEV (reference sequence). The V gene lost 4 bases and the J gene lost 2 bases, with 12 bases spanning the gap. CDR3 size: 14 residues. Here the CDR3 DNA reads TGTGCCAGCAGTTGGGGGGCAGGGACCTACGAGCAGTACTTC. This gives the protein CASSWGAGTYEQYF.

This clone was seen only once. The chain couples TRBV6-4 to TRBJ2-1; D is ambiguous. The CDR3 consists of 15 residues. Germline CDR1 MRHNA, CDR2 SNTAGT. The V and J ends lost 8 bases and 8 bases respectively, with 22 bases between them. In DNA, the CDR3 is TGTGCCAGCGCCAACGGCCCCGGCCACAATGATGAGCAGTTCTTC. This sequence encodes CASANGPGHNDEQFF.

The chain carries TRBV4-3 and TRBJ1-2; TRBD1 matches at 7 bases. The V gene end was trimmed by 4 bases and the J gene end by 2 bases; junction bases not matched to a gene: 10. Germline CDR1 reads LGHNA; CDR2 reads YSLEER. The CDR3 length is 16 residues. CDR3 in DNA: TGCGCCAGCAGCCCCAGCCGGGACAGAGGAAACTATGGCTACACCTTC. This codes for CASSPSRDRGNYGYTF.